These 11 T cell receptor beta chains were sequenced from one sample in a study of T cells in Graves' hyperthyroidism and ophthalmopathy. Amplified TCR beta CDR3 regions came from RNA transcripts. Using the HTBI primer set, a first-round RT-PCR was run on the TCR CDR3. MiXCR, run by TCRdb on the multiplex PCR reads, gives a single entry per CDR3 protein. This table has 620,000 or so distinct CDR3 sequences, 13% to 15% appearing once. Material: blood. The receptors stem from a woman aged 45-65 years with Graves' ophthalmopathy.

This clonotype was seen a few times. V usage is TRBV7-9 and J usage is TRBJ2-7; D call uncertain. Per germline, CDR1 SEHNR and CDR2 FQNEAQ (reference sequence). The CDR3 is 14 residues long. V lost 3 bases, J lost 4 bases, and 13 bases lay in between. CDR3 residues: CASSLETLGYEQYF. The CDR3 DNA reads as TGTGCCAGCAGCTTGGAGACCCTGGGTTACGAGCAGTACTTC.

This clonotype was seen a handful of times. This chain connects TRBV9 to TRBJ2-1; 9 bases map to TRBD2. Germline V gene data show CDR1 as SGDLS and CDR2 as YYNGEE. This CDR3 has 16 residues. Trimming at V came to 4 bases and at J to 0 bases, leaving 5 bases not matched to a gene. The CDR3 DNA sequence: TGTGCCAGCAGCATCAGCGGGGGGAGCTCCTACAATGAGCAGTTCTTC. Its protein product is CASSISGGSSYNEQFF.

The rearrangement links TRBV6-2 or TRBV6-3 to TRBJ1-4; D gene ambiguous. V was cut by 2 bases and J by 0 bases, with 4 bases left in between. From germline, CDR1 is MNHEY and CDR2 SVGEGT. There are 14 residues in the CDR3. CDR3 region: CASSYAATNEKLFF. The CDR3 nucleotides are TGTGCCAGCAGTTACGCTGCAACTAATGAAAAACTGTTTTTT.

In this sample, this clonotype turned up many times. The gene calls are TRBV11-2 and TRBJ2-5, with no clear D. V shed 5 bases and J shed 4 bases, with 11 bases lying between them. This CDR3 has 13 amino acids. The V gene's germline CDR1 is SGHAT and CDR2 FQNNGV. The CDR3 sequence is CASSPRRLETQYF. The CDR3 region has the DNA TGTGCCAGCAGCCCCAGACGATTAGAGACCCAGTACTTC.

This clonotype was detected a few times. The chain links TRBV20-1 to TRBJ2-5; TRBD2 matches 12 bases. V dropped 4 bases and J dropped 5; count of bases not matched to a gene: 14. The germline V gene has CDR1 DFQATT and CDR2 SNEGSKA (reference sequence). This CDR3 spans 17 amino acids. Written as DNA, the CDR3 is TGCAGTGCTACCTCAAGGACTAGCGGGACCCTCAGGGAGACCCAGTACTTC. Translated, it gives CSATSRTSGTLRETQYF.

At least ten counts were recorded for this clonotype. The chain carries TRBV15 and TRBJ1-2, with D maybe TRBD1 (5 bases). The CDR3 sequence is 15 residues long. Germline V gives CDR1 LNHNV, CDR2 YYDKDF (reference sequence). V gave up 0 bases and J gave up 8 bases, with 16 bases separating them. The CDR3 reads CATSRDLGQWVGYTF. DNA of the CDR3: TGTGCCACCAGCAGAGATCTGGGGCAGTGGGTCGGCTACACCTTC. Drawing the rest from reference TRBV15 and TRBJ1-2, the complete variable domain is DAMVIQNPRYQVTQFGKPVTLSCSQTLNHNVMYWYQQKSSQAPKLLFHYYDKDFNNEADTPDNFQSRRPNTSFCFLDIRSPGLGDTAMYLCATSRDLGQWVGYTFGSGTRLTVV.

The chain joins TRBV2 to TRBJ1-1; 10 nucleotides agree with TRBD1. V trimming: 4 bases; J trimming: 6 bases; junction bases outside the gene matches: 5. The CDR3 has 14 residues. CDR1 and CDR2 (germline): SNHLY, FYNNEI. The chain's CDR3 is CASSGGTGVAEAFF. As DNA, the CDR3 is TGTGCCAGCAGTGGGGGGACAGGGGTTGCTGAAGCTTTCTTT. Together with reference TRBV2 and TRBJ1-1, the CDR3 gives the full variable domain: EPEVTQTPSHQVTQMGQEVILRCVPISNHLYFYWYRQILGQKVEFLVSFYNNEISEKSEIFDDQFSVERPDGSNFTLKIRSTKLEDSAMYFCASSGGTGVAEAFFGQGTRLTVV.

The sample holds many counts of this clonotype. V and J are TRBV7-2 and TRBJ2-1; TRBD1 matches at 7 bases. Per the germline V gene, CDR1 is SGHTA and CDR2 is FQGNSA. V shed 5 bases and J 5 bases; nucleotides not matched to a gene: 9. This CDR3 contains 15 residues. The CDR3 protein is CASSHSTDRDNEQFF. In DNA form, the CDR3 reads TGTGCCAGCAGCCATTCCACCGACAGGGACAATGAGCAGTTCTTC.

This clonotype has ten or more counts. The chain uses TRBV18 and TRBJ2-3, with 10 bases lining up with TRBD2. J gave up 5 bases and V 5 bases, and 7 bases lay outside the gene matches. CDR3 size: 15 residues. Germline V gives CDR1 KGHSH, CDR2 LQKENI. The CDR3 is CASSVAGGTVDTQYF. CDR3 bases: TGTGCCAGCTCAGTAGCGGGAGGAACTGTAGATACGCAGTATTTT. The full variable domain, with the rest looked up from reference TRBV18 and TRBJ2-3, is NAGVMQNPRHLVRRRGQEARLRCSPMKGHSHVYWYRQLPEEGLKFMVYLQKENIIDESGMPKERFSAEFPKEGPSILRIQQVVRGDSAAYFCASSVAGGTVDTQYFGPGTRLTVL.

This clonotype has only a few counts. CDR3 sequence (DNA): TGCGCCAGCAGCCCCGACATGGGGGTAGAGACCCAGTACTTC. Translated, it gives CASSPDMGVETQYF. The chain combines TRBV4-3 with TRBJ2-5, with D perhaps given as TRBD1 or TRBD2 (5 bases each). Per the germline V gene, CDR1 is LGHNA and CDR2 is YSLEER. Deletions cut 4 bases from V and 4 bases from J, with 13 bases between. The CDR3 is 14 amino acids.

The V gene is TRBV4-3, the J gene TRBJ2-1; 12 nucleotides agree with TRBD2. This CDR3 has 16 amino acids. The V and J ends lost 0 bases and 5 bases, in that order; junction bases with no gene match: 2. CDR1 is LGHNA and CDR2 is YSLEER in the germline V gene. The CDR3 bases are TGCGCCAGCAGCCAAGATTGGACTAGCGGGAACAATGAGCAGTTCTTC. Its translation is CASSQDWTSGNNEQFF.